This TCR beta chain stems from a study of blood T cells in healthy people across ages. Next came a second PCR, run for about 7 to 12 cycles, which used a sample-barcoded 5' primer along with a J-beta primer mix. Each CDR3 protein is one row after TCRdb ran MiXCR on the 5' RACE reads. The data contain about 780,000 distinct CDR3 sequences, 46% of them seen just once; the ten biggest clones take up approximately 18%. The study, taken as a whole, reports: Not knowing donor CMV status may have confounded expanded clonotype changes. A roughly linear fall in TCR beta diversity per million T cells was seen with increasing age.

V lost 1 base, J lost 4 bases, and 11 bases lay in between. The CDR3 sequence is 15 residues long. The V gene's germline CDR1 is SEHNR and CDR2 FQNEAQ (reference sequence). With respect to this clonotype: Its specificity is unknown.

Per sample, a minimum of 6 million PBMCs were isolated. The sample taken for sequencing was blood. The sequence was obtained from a man older than 75 in good health. The V call is TRBV7-9, the J call TRBJ1-3; D is uncertain. In nucleotides, the CDR3 is TGTGCCAGCAGCTTAGATAAATCCTCCGGAAACACCATATATTTT. Amino acids: CASSLDKSSGNTIYF.